The T cell receptor (beta chain) under discussion was sequenced for a study of T-cell memory formation after mild COVID-19. TCRdb reprocessed the 5' RACE reads with MiXCR, giving one entry per CDR3 protein. The sample has 95,000 to 120,000 distinct CDR3 sequences; roughly 19% are singletons. The germline V gene has CDR1 DFQATT and CDR2 SNEGSKA (reference sequence). J was trimmed by 10 bases and V by 1 base; bases with no gene match: 11. The CDR3 contains 14 residues. The study's findings and limits: The study found contracting CD4+ clones mainly in CM and EM and contracting CD8+ clones in EMRA. CD4/CD8 balance characterized clones contracting day 15 to 85, and CD4+ skew characterized later expanders. Researchers found some responding clones in pre-infection memory, a sign that cross-reactive memory joined. Among clones peaking at day 37 in the second wave, SARS-CoV-2 specificity remained unconfirmed.

This clonotype was seen more than once but under ten times. Its antigen is unknown. The rearrangement uses TRBV20-1 and TRBJ1-1; 8 nucleotides match TRBD1. This receptor was taken from a man between 18 and 35 years old who had mild COVID-19 (a few samples of this study predate the infection). Cell type and time point are not known. The specimen sequenced was PBMCs or a T cell subset sorted from them (not recorded which). The DNA for the CDR3 is TGCAGTGCTAGAGCAATGGGACAGGCGGTTGGAGCTTTCTTT. Its protein product is CSARAMGQAVGAFF.